The T cell receptor (beta chain) under discussion was sequenced for a study of T cell clusters in autoimmune cytopenias. Points from the study as a whole: TRB repertoire shifts in secondary cytopenia and chronic lymphocytic leukemia mostly reflected lymphoma, not autoimmunity.

Each sample's input was 250 ng genomic DNA, about 38,000 genome equivalents. About this clonotype itself: Its antigen remains unidentified.

TRB was amplified by touch-down multiplex PCR, primer pools A and B combined. TCRdb re-analyzed the multiplex PCR reads; it lists each CDR3 protein once, without DNA. Here the sample table reports fewer than 8,500 distinct CDR3 sequences. This CDR3 has 13 residues. Germline loops: CDR1 SGHNT, CDR2 YYREEE (reference sequence). These data are also associated with another study on T cell repertoires in aging, cancer and after chemotherapy. As reported in that work: Loss of evenness, beyond lost richness, contributed to age-related TCR diversity decline in cancer patients.

The source is a human donor in good health. V is TRBV5-4 and J is TRBJ1-5. Sequencing was performed on peripheral blood. CDR3 region: CASSLGGDQPQHF.